This entry lists 10 T cell receptor beta chains sequenced from one sample in a study of Ad26.COV2.S vaccination and SARS-CoV-2 variants. Sample treatment: 15 to 20 received Ad26.COV2.S at low or high dose, single or two shots; about 5 received placebo; per-sample allocation not given. Specimens were obtained on day 63 following the first vaccine or placebo injection. Some clones are missing from TCRdb's copy, which holds only in-frame ones; the method was immunoSEQ multiplex PCR. The table shows 200,000 to 300,000 clones, with roughly 90% occurring only once. The starting material was peripheral blood, obtained in a trial of Ad26.COV2.S vaccine versus placebo. The receptors stem from a person aged 18-60 years who received the Ad26.COV2.S COVID-19 vaccine or a placebo.

The genes are TRBV19 and TRBJ2-6; tentatively, D is TRBD1 (5 bases). V lost 9 bases and J lost 4, with 10 bases in between. The CDR3 covers 13 residues. Germline CDR1 and CDR2: LNHDA and SQIVND (reference sequence). The CDR3 DNA reads TGTGCCAGCCAGACAGCCGGGGCCAACGTCCTGACTTTC. Protein: CASQTAGANVLTF.

The genes are TRBV30 and TRBJ1-1, with no clear D. Germline V gene sequence: CDR1 GTSNPN, CDR2 SVGIG (reference sequence). Trimming removed 4 bases at V and 0 bases at J, with 9 bases between. CDR3 length: 13 residues. CDR3 in DNA: TGTGCCTGGAATGGCGCAGTGAACACTGAAGCTTTCTTT. It specifies CAWNGAVNTEAFF.

V gene TRBV15 combines with J gene TRBJ2-3; D remains ambiguous. V was clipped by 0 bases and J by 6 bases, with 10 bases between them. Per germline, CDR1 LNHNV and CDR2 YYDKDF (reference sequence). The CDR3 is 14 amino acids. In nucleotides, the CDR3 is TGTGCCACCAGCAGAGATCCCCCCTCCGATACGCAGTATTTT. This codes for CATSRDPPSDTQYF.

A few counts support this clone. The chain employs TRBV19 and TRBJ1-5; 8 bases map to TRBD1. The CDR3 sequence is 18 residues long. CDR1 is LNHDA, CDR2 SQIVND, per germline (reference sequence). V shed 5 bases and J 2 bases; nucleotides not matched to a gene: 14. CDR3 bases: TGTGCCAGTAGTTTCCTCGGACAGGGTAGAGGGGGCAATCAGCCCCAGCATTTT. This encodes CASSFLGQGRGGNQPQHF.

The chain couples TRBV7-2 to TRBJ2-3; 9 bases are shared with TRBD2. V shed 0 bases, J shed 5 bases, and the junction held 3 bases outside the gene matches. CDR1 and CDR2 (germline): SGHTA, FQGNSA. There are 15 residues in the CDR3. The CDR3: CASSLAAGGLDTQYF. The CDR3 nucleotides read TGTGCCAGCAGCTTAGCAGCGGGAGGATTAGATACGCAGTATTTT.

This chain joins TRBV6-2 or TRBV6-3 and TRBJ2-5, with TRBD2 as a possible D gene (6 bases). Germline CDR1 MNHEY, CDR2 SVGEGT. V was trimmed by 5 bases and J by 5 bases, leaving 27 bases between them. This CDR3 is built from 18 residues. The CDR3 DNA is TGTGCCAGCAGTGCCGGCGAGCTAGCGCGGGGCCCCCCGGAGACCCAGTACTTC. Protein: CASSAGELARGPPETQYF.

The sample holds one count of this clone. The V gene is TRBV29-1, the J gene TRBJ1-2; D possibly corresponds to TRBD1 (5 bases). Germline V gene sequence: CDR1 SQVTM, CDR2 ANQGSEA. This CDR3 spans 14 amino acids. V was pared by 6 bases and J by 7 bases, with 21 bases between. In nucleotides, the CDR3 is TGCAGCGTCTACCCCTTTCCGGACAAAAGTGGCTACACCTTC. This gives the protein CSVYPFPDKSGYTF.

V gene TRBV2 combines with J gene TRBJ2-7; no definite D call. This CDR3 has 11 residues. Germline V lookup: CDR1 SNHLY, CDR2 FYNNEI. V was cut by 2 bases and J by 3 bases, with 2 bases left in between. The CDR3 loop reads CASSEFYEQYF. The CDR3 bases are TGTGCCAGCAGTGAATTCTACGAGCAGTACTTC.

CDR3 protein: CASSSGVGTEAFF. The CDR3 bases are TGTGCCAGCAGTTCTGGAGTAGGCACTGAAGCTTTCTTT. The rearrangement links TRBV27 to TRBJ1-1; D uncertain. CDR3 length: 13 residues. V was trimmed by 4 bases and J by 4 bases, leaving 10 bases between them. The germline V gene has CDR1 MNHEY and CDR2 SMNVEV (reference sequence).

The genes are TRBV27 and TRBJ2-7, with D perhaps TRBD2 (5 bases). Germline V gene lookup returns CDR1 MNHEY and CDR2 SMNVEV (reference sequence). The CDR3 has 14 amino acids. V lost 3 bases to trimming and J lost 3 bases, with 12 bases between them. Here the CDR3 DNA reads TGTGCCAGCAGTTTCACCAGCGGAAGCTACGAGCAGTACTTC. Its protein is CASSFTSGSYEQYF.